The clone carrying this T cell receptor beta chain was seen once. Germline V gene lookup returns CDR1 SGHAT and CDR2 FQNNGV. The V end was cut by 5 bases, the J end by 4 bases, with 23 bases between. CDR3 size: 17 residues. Method: immunoSEQ multiplex PCR; TCRdb's copy keeps in-frame clones and lacks some. This table has 92,000 or so clones, about four fifths appearing once. The data belong to a study of a mutant IDH1 vaccine in newly diagnosed glioma. Time point meaning: baseline, week 1 (first vaccination visit). The treatment: pre-vaccination baseline after standard-of-care therapy. The receptor comes from a man between 35 and 55 years old with glioma. Some clones in this sample may be carry-over from other donors' samples. The gene calls are TRBV11-2 and TRBJ1-1; D perhaps matches TRBD1 (5 bases). The source material was PBMCs, sampled from a glioma patient treated with radiotherapy, temozolomide or both. The DNA for the CDR3 is TGTGCCAGCAGCCCCTCTAGGGCGGGGACCTATGGCACTGAAGCTTTCTTT. Amino acids: CASSPSRAGTYGTEAFF. Looking up the rest from reference TRBV11-2 and TRBJ1-1 gives the full variable domain: EAGVAQSPRYKIIEKRQSVAFWCNPISGHATLYWYQQILGQGPKLLIQFQNNGVVDDSQLPKDRFSAERLKGVDSTLKIQPAKLEDSAVYLCASSPSRAGTYGTEAFFGQGTRLTVV.